This T cell receptor (beta chain) was profiled in a study of cytomegalovirus exposure and HLA in healthy donors. Study-level points and caveats: The authors later found most CMV-associated TCR beta chains appeared HLA-restricted. The authors later linked a missense DCLRE1C variant to TCR beta V- and J-gene trimming. Diagnosis of cytomegalovirus status made by the classifier reportedly showed high specificity and sensitivity.

As for this clone: Its antigen is unknown.

Both 60 Vbeta primers and 13 Jbeta primers went into the PCR. Assay: immunoSEQ multiplex PCR; the TCRdb copy retains only in-frame clones and omits some. The repertoire holds approximately 130,000 clones, with roughly 9% as singletons. CDR3 size: 15 residues. Per the germline V gene, CDR1 is MDHEN and CDR2 is SYDVKM. The ends lost 6 bases at V and 6 bases at J; junction bases unmatched: 10. The sample consisted of PBMCs. The sequence was collected from a woman aged 35 to 49 in good health and CMV-seropositive. J is TRBJ1-5 and V is TRBV28; TRBD1 agrees at 8 bases. The CDR3 sequence: CASSRSTGEGQPQHF. The CDR3, as DNA: TGTGCCAGCAGCCGATCGACAGGGGAAGGTCAGCCCCAGCATTTT.